Listed below are T cell receptor beta chains from one sample, sequenced in a study of breast tumors, draining lymph nodes, adjacent tissues. TCRdb called the multiplex PCR reads again in MiXCR, with one record for every CDR3 protein. Of approximately 250,000 distinct CDR3 sequences listed, nearly 35% are singletons. The source material was axillary lymph node tissue. Receptor source: a female donor with breast cancer. Some clones in this sample may be carry-over from other donors' samples. Each CDR3 is given with its conserved first and last residue. The D gene is left open where the match is weak. Only part of the rows carry a size: once, few, many, or a class if the clone is expanded.

TRBV6-5	NA	TRBJ1-6	many	TGTGCCAGCAGTCAACAGGGCCTTGGATCACCCCTCCACTTT	CASSQQGLGSPLHF
TRBV7-2	NA	TRBJ1-5	many	TGTGCCAGCAGCGCAGATCGCCGGACAGATAGCAATCAGCCCCAGCATTTT	CASSADRRTDSNQPQHF
TRBV4-1	TRBD1	TRBJ2-7	many	TGCGCCAGCAGCCCGACAGGGGTTTCCTACGAGCAGTACTTC	CASSPTGVSYEQYF
TRBV19	TRBD2	TRBJ2-1	many	TGTGCCAGTAGTAGCCTAAGCGGGGGGTCTGTGAATGAGCAGTTCTTC	CASSSLSGGSVNEQFF
TRBV7-3	NA	TRBJ2-6	NA	TGTGCCAGCAGCTTAATCAGGGGGGCGGCCGGGGCCAACGTCCTGACTTTC	CASSLIRGAAGANVLTF
TRBV12-3/TRBV12-4	NA	TRBJ2-5	many	TGTGCCAGCAGTTTTTCTGAAGAGACCCAGTACTTC	CASSFSEETQYF
TRBV20-1	TRBD1	TRBJ2-7	many	TGCAGTGCCACCGCTAGACAGGGGTACAACGAGCAGTACTTC	CSATARQGYNEQYF
TRBV15	TRBD2	TRBJ2-3	many	TGTGCCACCAGCAAAATCTACGGGGGGGCCATGGATACGCAGTATTTT	CATSKIYGGAMDTQYF
TRBV10-3	NA	TRBJ2-1	many	TGTGCCTCGGGGGACTCGCCTCGGGGGCAGTTCTTC	CASGDSPRGQFF
TRBV20-1	NA	TRBJ2-1	many	TGCAGTGCTAGAGTAGGGAACTTGGGGAATGAGCAGTTCTTC	CSARVGNLGNEQFF
TRBV7-2	NA	TRBJ1-1	few	TGTGCCAGCAGCTTAGTGACAGTGAACACTGAAGCTTTCTTT	CASSLVTVNTEAFF
TRBV20-1	NA	TRBJ2-7	many	TGCAGTGCTAGCTACCCCCAGGGGGGCAGCTCCTACGAGCAGTACTTC	CSASYPQGGSSYEQYF
TRBV20-1	TRBD2	TRBJ2-7	many	TGCAGTGCTAGAGCTACCGCGGGGTACTCAGCGGGGCTGGGCGAGCAGTACTTC	CSARATAGYSAGLGEQYF
TRBV29-1	NA	TRBJ1-5	many	TGCAGCGTTGCCCTGAGCTGGGACGGCAATCAGCCCCAGCATTTT	CSVALSWDGNQPQHF
TRBV2	TRBD2	TRBJ2-7	NA	TGTGCCGGAAAGGCTAGCGGGGGCTACGAGCAGTACTTC	CAGKASGGYEQYF
TRBV20-1	TRBD1	TRBJ1-2	many	TGCAGTGCCACAACGGGACAGGCTAACTATGGCTACACCTTC	CSATTGQANYGYTF
TRBV18	NA	TRBJ2-5	many	TGTGCCAGCTCACCACCGGGTGCCGGGGAAGAGACCCAGTACTTC	CASSPPGAGEETQYF
TRBV28	NA	TRBJ2-1	NA	TGTGCCAGCAGTTCGGTAAATAGCGCGTACAATGAGCAGTTCTTC	CASSSVNSAYNEQFF
TRBV7-6	NA	TRBJ1-6	NA	TGTGTCAGTAGCTTACAGGGTGGTAATTCACCCCTCCACTTT	CVSSLQGGNSPLHF
TRBV6-5	NA	TRBJ1-2	many	TGTGCCAGCAGGGACTCCTATGGCTACACCTTC	CASRDSYGYTF
TRBV7-7	NA	TRBJ2-2	NA	TGTGCTAGCAGCTTCGGGCAGGGTGCGGAGCTGTTTTTT	CASSFGQGAELFF
TRBV19	TRBD2	TRBJ2-7	many	TGTGCCAGTACCCGACTAGCGGGAGGTCCAATCTACGAGCAGTACTTC	CASTRLAGGPIYEQYF
TRBV30	TRBD1	TRBJ1-4	many	TGTGCCTGGAGTGGAGGGTCGACAGGGGATAATGAAAAACTGTTTTTT	CAWSGGSTGDNEKLFF
TRBV19	NA	TRBJ2-2	NA	TGTGCCACCGCCAGCAGCCCGGGGACCGCACCGAACACCGGGGAGCTGTTTTTT	CATASSPGTAPNTGELFF
TRBV11-3	NA	TRBJ2-1	many	TGTGCCAGCAGCTTAGCGGCGGAGGATGAGCAGTTCTTC	CASSLAAEDEQFF
TRBV19	NA	TRBJ1-2	many	TGTGCCAGTAGTATTGAGGGAATCCGCAACTATGGCTACACCTTC	CASSIEGIRNYGYTF
TRBV14	NA	TRBJ2-3	many	TGTGCCAGCAGCCAAGAGGTCCCAGATACGCAGTATTTT	CASSQEVPDTQYF
TRBV24-1	NA	TRBJ2-7	many	TGTGCCACCGAGGACCCAACTTCCTACGAGCAGTACTTC	CATEDPTSYEQYF
TRBV11-2	TRBD1	TRBJ1-1	NA	TGTGCCAGCAGCTCGACAGGGGGCATGGGCACTGAAGCTTTCTTT	CASSSTGGMGTEAFF
TRBV2	TRBD2	TRBJ2-1	many	TGTGCCAGCAGGGAACTAGCGGGAGGAGGGAATGAGCAGTTCTTC	CASRELAGGGNEQFF
TRBV5-6	NA	TRBJ2-5	many	TGTGCCAGCAGCTTGGGTTTAGGGACAAACCAAGAGACCCAGTACTTC	CASSLGLGTNQETQYF
TRBV7-9	TRBD2	TRBJ2-5	many	TGTGCCAGCAGCCTAGGGACTAGTAATCGAGAGACCCAGTACTTC	CASSLGTSNRETQYF
TRBV2	NA	TRBJ2-1	many	TGTGCCAGCAGTGAAAGGGGGACCCAATTGTTCTTC	CASSERGTQLFF
TRBV3-2	NA	TRBJ2-5	many	TGTGCCAGCAGCCAACGGACTAGCGGGGGGCCGGGGGAGACCCAGTACTTC	CASSQRTSGGPGETQYF
TRBV7-6	NA	TRBJ2-5	many	TGTGCCAGCAGCTTAGCCGCGGGGTCGGAGACCCAGTACTTC	CASSLAAGSETQYF
TRBV25-1	NA	TRBJ2-5	many	TGTGCCAGCAGTGATCCCACCGGACGGGAGACCCAGTACTTC	CASSDPTGRETQYF
TRBV5-1	NA	TRBJ1-1	NA	TGCGCCAGCAGCGCACAACAGGGTACTGTAGCTTTCTTT	CASSAQQGTVAFF
TRBV7-3	TRBD1	TRBJ2-7	NA	TGTGCCAGCAGCTTAGGGAGACAGGGATGGATCGAGCAGTACTTC	CASSLGRQGWIEQYF
TRBV5-1	NA	TRBJ2-6	NA	TGCGCCAGCAGCTTGGAGGGGCCTAGCTCCGGGGCCAACGTCCTGACTTTC	CASSLEGPSSGANVLTF
TRBV7-2	NA	TRBJ2-7	many	TGTGCCAGCAGCTTTAGCGTCCGTTCCTACGAGCAGTACTTC	CASSFSVRSYEQYF
TRBV6-5	NA	TRBJ2-1	few	TGTGCCAGCAGTTACGTTCGGGGGAATGAGCAGTTCTTC	CASSYVRGNEQFF
TRBV15	TRBD1	TRBJ1-2	many	TGTGCCACCAGCACCGGGACAGGGGGAGGCTACACCTTC	CATSTGTGGGYTF
TRBV6-6	NA	TRBJ1-3	few	TGTGCCAGCAGTTACTCGACTTTGAGCTCTGGAAACACCATATATTTT	CASSYSTLSSGNTIYF